A single sample is the source of the 17 T cell receptor beta chains below, sequenced in a study of a mutant IDH1 vaccine in newly diagnosed glioma. Sample time point: baseline, week 1 (first vaccination visit). Treatment described: pre-vaccination baseline after standard-of-care therapy. Sequencing was performed with immunoSEQ multiplex PCR; in TCRdb, only in-frame clones are kept and a portion is missing. The table has fewer than 100,000 clones, about 90% seen once; the top ten hold less than 0.65%. The specimen was PBMCs, collected from a glioma patient treated with radiotherapy, temozolomide or both. All receptors derive from a woman aged 45-60 years with glioma.

The chain links TRBV21-1 to TRBJ2-5; whether TRBD2, the table's D call, matches the DNA was not checked. TRBV21-1 is annotated as a pseudogene. The CDR3 runs 11 residues. This CDR3 is CAAGGKETQYF. The CDR3 nucleotides read TGTGCAGCAGGAGGTAAAGAGACCCAGTACTTC.

The chain joins TRBV7-9 to TRBJ2-1; perhaps TRBD2 as D (5 bases). V was shortened by 1 base and J by 2 bases, with 12 bases between the two germline ends. Per the germline V gene, CDR1 is SEHNR and CDR2 is FQNEAQ (reference sequence). The CDR3 consists of 16 residues. CDR3 DNA: TGTGCCAGCAGCTTAGGGAGGTCCCGAACCTACAATGAGCAGTTCTTC. Translating it yields CASSLGRSRTYNEQFF.

This sequence joins TRBV7-2 and TRBJ2-1, with no clear D. The germline V and J ends were trimmed by 3 bases and 5 bases, with 8 bases remaining between them. CDR3 length equals 13 residues. From germline, CDR1 is SGHTA and CDR2 FQGNSA. The CDR3 region is CASSFGQNNEQFF. Here the CDR3 DNA reads TGTGCCAGCAGCTTTGGGCAGAACAATGAGCAGTTCTTC. The full variable domain, rest sourced from reference TRBV7-2 and TRBJ2-1, is GAGVSQSPSNKVTEKGKDVELRCDPISGHTALYWYRQSLGQGLEFLIYFQGNSAPDKSGLPSDRFSAERTGGSVSTLTIQRTQQEDSAVYLCASSFGQNNEQFFGPGTRLTVL.

The chain uses TRBV6-5 and TRBJ2-1; 10 bases are a match to TRBD1. Germline assignment: CDR1 MNHEY and CDR2 SVGAGI. The CDR3 has 15 amino acids. V dropped 0 bases and J dropped 10; count of bases not matched to a gene: 6. Here the CDR3 reads CASSYSRTGGAEQFF. CDR3 coding DNA: TGTGCCAGCAGTTACTCCCGGACAGGGGGGGCCGAGCAGTTCTTC.

The chain has TRBV18 and TRBJ2-3; D is unclear. Trimming took off 8 bases at V and 1 base at J, with 13 bases between the two ends. CDR3 length equals 14 residues. The germline V gene has CDR1 KGHSH and CDR2 LQKENI. The CDR3: CASLSGSGTDTQYF. For the CDR3, the DNA is TGTGCCAGCCTTTCCGGCAGCGGCACAGATACGCAGTATTTT.

The rearrangement uses TRBV7-6 and TRBJ1-5; D possibly corresponds to TRBD1 (5 bases). CDR1 and CDR2 (germline): SGHVS, FNYEAQ. Trimming removed 2 bases at V and 7 bases at J, with 15 bases between. The CDR3 contains 15 residues. DNA of the CDR3: TGTGCCAGCAGCTTAAACGGGGGAATCGGGCAGCCCCAGCATTTT. Amino acids: CASSLNGGIGQPQHF.

This chain joins TRBV14 and TRBJ1-6; D remains ambiguous. V lost 0 bases and J lost 3, with 6 bases in between. Germline CDR1 reads SGHDN; CDR2 reads FVKESK. CDR3 length equals 15 residues. DNA for the CDR3: TGTGCCAGCAGCCAAGACCGGGTCTATAATTCACCCCTCCACTTT. Amino acids: CASSQDRVYNSPLHF.

The chain recombines TRBV29-1 with TRBJ2-5, with 11 positions matching TRBD2. This CDR3 has 13 amino acids. Looked up from germline, CDR1 is SQVTM and CDR2 is ANQGSEA. The V segment lost 7 bases and the J segment 2 bases; nucleotides outside the gene matches: 3. CDR3 nucleotides: TGCAGCGGACTAGCGGGATTTCAAGAGACCCAGTACTTC. This gives the protein CSGLAGFQETQYF.

The rearrangement uses TRBV5-1 and TRBJ2-5; D may be TRBD2 (6 bases). Germline CDR1 and CDR2: SGHRS and YFSETQ. V was pared by 4 bases and J by 3 bases, with 22 bases between. The CDR3 is 17 residues long. As DNA, the CDR3 is TGCGCCAGCAGCCCCAGGGTGGTGCTGGGACTCGAAGAGACCCAGTACTTC. It is translated as CASSPRVVLGLEETQYF. The variable domain in full, with the rest retrieved from reference TRBV5-1 and TRBJ2-5, is KAGVTQTPRYLIKTRGQQVTLSCSPISGHRSVSWYQQTPGQGLQFLFEYFSETQRNKGNFPGRFSGRQFSNSRSEMNVSTLELGDSALYLCASSPRVVLGLEETQYFGPGTRLLVL.

This clone was counted a few times. The genes are TRBV18 and TRBJ2-7; 9 nucleotides align to TRBD1. This CDR3 is built from 15 residues. V lost 2 bases, J lost 1 base, and 3 bases stayed unmatched. Germline CDR1 is KGHSH and CDR2 is LQKENI. CDR3 in amino acids: CASSPTGQGSYEQYF. The CDR3 coding sequence is TGTGCCAGCTCACCAACCGGACAGGGGTCCTACGAGCAGTACTTC.

The V and J genes are TRBV7-9 and TRBJ1-6; D may be TRBD1 (5 bases). The length of the CDR3 is 11 residues. CDR1 and CDR2 (germline): SEHNR, FQNEAQ (reference sequence). Trimming removed 4 bases from V and 14 bases from J, with 9 bases in between. Written as DNA, the CDR3 is TGTGCCAGCAGCTCCCTGGGGGCCCTCCACTTT. Amino acids: CASSSLGALHF.

J is TRBJ1-2 and V is TRBV11-2, with a tentative D call TRBD1 (6 bases). Trimming took 5 bases from V and 1 from J, leaving 14 bases between them. Per germline, CDR1 SGHAT and CDR2 FQNNGV. The CDR3 is 15 residues long. CDR3 nucleotides: TGTGCCAGCAGCCCTGGGACACCTATTAACTATGGCTACACCTTC. Translated, it gives CASSPGTPINYGYTF.

The chain employs TRBV11-2 and TRBJ2-7, with 8 bases identical to TRBD1. CDR3 length: 14 amino acids. Trimming cost V 5 bases and J 2 bases; bases outside gene matches: 5. Germline V gene sequence: CDR1 SGHAT, CDR2 FQNNGV. CDR3 nucleotides: TGTGCCAGCAGCCGCCGGGACAGGCCCTACGAGCAGTACTTC. Translating gives CASSRRDRPYEQYF.

This chain links TRBV9 with TRBJ1-5; 10 nucleotides agree with TRBD1. This CDR3 spans 15 amino acids. V lost 0 bases to trimming and J lost 7 bases; unmatched junction nucleotides: 4. In germline, CDR1 is SGDLS, CDR2 YYNGEE. The CDR3 here is CASSVGQGAEQPQHF. The CDR3 DNA follows: TGTGCCAGCAGCGTAGGACAGGGGGCTGAACAGCCCCAGCATTTT.

The count of this clone is one. V is TRBV6-5 and J is TRBJ1-1; D gene uncertain. Germline loops: CDR1 MNHEY, CDR2 SVGAGI. The V end was cut by 1 base, the J end by 3 bases, with 6 bases between. This CDR3 has 13 amino acids. CDR3 sequence (DNA): TGTGCCAGCAGTTACTACGGATACACTGAAGCTTTCTTT. As protein: CASSYYGYTEAFF.

The chain joins TRBV27 to TRBJ1-2; D may be TRBD1 (6 bases). Per the germline V gene, CDR1 is MNHEY and CDR2 is SMNVEV (reference sequence). V lost 6 bases to trimming and J lost 3 bases, with 20 bases between them. This CDR3 region has 16 residues. Here the CDR3 DNA reads TGTGCCAGCAGCCTAGGACAGTCAGGCACTTACTATGGCTACACCTTC. It is translated as CASSLGQSGTYYGYTF.

This clone has a handful of counts. The V gene is TRBV4-1, the J gene TRBJ1-5; D gene uncertain. Germline CDR1 is MGHRA and CDR2 is YSYEKL. V was trimmed by 6 bases and J by 0 bases, leaving 18 bases between them. The CDR3 is 17 amino acids. CDR3 region: CASSRTGPGNSNQPQHF. The CDR3 DNA sequence: TGCGCCAGCAGTCGTACTGGACCTGGGAATAGCAATCAGCCCCAGCATTTT.